These T cell receptor beta chains were read from a single sample in a study of T cell changes during pregnancy in multiple sclerosis. Sequencing used immunoSEQ multiplex PCR; TCRdb keeps in-frame clones, though not all of them. The sample lists about 63,000 clones, under 95% seen once, with 3.2% in the top ten. This sample comprised CD8+ T cells from peripheral blood mononuclear cells, obtained in the second trimester of pregnancy. Every receptor here comes from a female donor with multiple sclerosis, enrolled in a pregnancy study. CDR3s leave out the opening cysteine and the closing phenylalanine or tryptophan. Clone size is not always given. Where it is, it says once, few, many or a class for expanded clones.

J	V	size	CDR3
TRBJ2-1	TRBV7-7	NA	ASSPGTSGRDNEQF
TRBJ2-3	TRBV5-1	NA	ASSSTSGRPDTQY
TRBJ1-2	TRBV9	NA	ASSVAFLGQGVGYT
TRBJ2-1	TRBV5-1	NA	ASRSSYNEQF
TRBJ2-2	TRBV9	NA	ASSQGGGSNTGELF
TRBJ1-5	TRBV9	NA	ASSVDGDSNQPQH
TRBJ1-1	TRBV7-9	few	ASSLGDSEAF
TRBJ2-7	TRBV28	NA	ASRKIAGENHEQY
TRBJ2-2	TRBV7-9	NA	ASSPLIAGDTGELF
TRBJ1-2	TRBV27	many	ASRAGANYGYT
TRBJ2-3	TRBV5-1	NA	ASSHLPGQGRTDTQY